Listed below are T cell receptor beta chains from one sample, sequenced in a study of cytomegalovirus exposure and HLA in healthy donors. TCRdb keeps only in-frame clones here, not all; method: immunoSEQ multiplex PCR. Listed are about 150,000 clones; about 1.6% falls within the top ten. The source material was PBMCs. The receptors were gathered from a woman aged 50 to 60 in good health and CMV-seronegative. Each CDR3 is given with its conserved first and last residue. D genes are given only for firm matches.

TRBJ1-1 | TRBD1 | TRBV10-3 | CAISVDRGPGTVTEAFF
TRBJ2-7 | TRBD2 | TRBV10-3 | CAISHGTTAYEQYF
TRBJ2-1 | TRBD1 | TRBV28 | CASSWRTGGFNEQFF
TRBJ1-5 | NA | TRBV5-1 | CASSLHGGGNDQPQHF
TRBJ1-3 | TRBD1 | TRBV5-1 | CASSANRGRGNTIYF
TRBJ1-2 | TRBD1 | TRBV11-2 | CASSLDRDNGYTF
TRBJ1-2 | TRBD1 | TRBV28 | CASRGTGALGYGYTF
TRBJ2-4 | TRBD2 | TRBV7-8 | CASSLTGGVLSIQYF
TRBJ1-1 | NA | TRBV2 | CASSERGWGEAFF
TRBJ1-1 | NA | TRBV2 | CASSVQRGTEAFF
TRBJ2-5 | TRBD2 | TRBV30 | CAWSPWGSGRVQETQYF
TRBJ1-4 | NA | TRBV2 | CASSELQGVGEKLFF
TRBJ2-7 | TRBD1 | TRBV4-2 | CASSQAPGQGAYEQYF
TRBJ2-7 | NA | TRBV28 | CASSLFLREQYF
TRBJ2-7 | TRBD2 | TRBV19 | CASSIREDSYEQYF
TRBJ2-5 | NA | TRBV7-3 | CASSLRAVETQYF
TRBJ2-1 | TRBD1 | TRBV4-3 | CASSMGQGSPQFF
TRBJ1-4 | NA | TRBV7-9 | CASSSFTTATNEKLFF
TRBJ1-1 | TRBD1 | TRBV2 | CASSYRDRGLSRSAFF
TRBJ1-1 | NA | TRBV10-2 | CASSERMGGENTEAFF
TRBJ1-2 | TRBD1 | TRBV28 | CASSASDWTGLFYGYTF
TRBJ1-2 | TRBD1 | TRBV11-2 | CASSLEAGQDGGYTF
TRBJ2-3 | NA | TRBV7-9 | CASRPDKAQYF
TRBJ1-2 | NA | TRBV4-1 | CASSHPQRGGPNYGYTF
TRBJ2-7 | TRBD1 | TRBV7-6 | CASSQQGKLNEQYF
TRBJ2-3 | TRBD2 | TRBV25-1 | CASIDGGAGDTQYF
TRBJ2-2 | TRBD2 | TRBV5-1 | CASSWGLAGGLSGELFF
TRBJ1-2 | NA | TRBV19 | CASSIERQGGYTF
TRBJ1-2 | NA | TRBV19 | CASSTPDKIYGYTF
TRBJ1-1 | NA | TRBV4-3 | CASSRRESTEAFF
TRBJ1-4 | NA | TRBV2 | CASSGQGLNEKLFF
TRBJ2-3 | TRBD2 | TRBV27 | CASSRLAGEGDTQYF
TRBJ2-7 | NA | TRBV10-3 | CAISGGYEQYF
TRBJ2-5 | TRBD1 | TRBV11-3 | CASSPQGLQTQYF
NA | TRBD2 | TRBV6-5 | CASSTTSGRYEQYF
TRBJ2-7 | TRBD2 | TRBV11-2 | CASSRAGVLREQYF
TRBJ1-2 | NA | TRBV11-2 | CASSPLQRTRIRGGGYTF
TRBJ2-7 | NA | TRBV5-1 | CASSLGQRTLSYEQYF
TRBJ2-7 | NA | TRBV7-9 | CASSLYGGNEQYF
TRBJ2-7 | NA | TRBV23-1 | CASSRPREEISYEQYF
TRBJ1-4 | NA | TRBV5-1 | CASSTDSFEKLFF
TRBJ1-5 | NA | TRBV9 | CASSGQGGNQPQHF
TRBJ2-1 | NA | TRBV4-1 | CASSQDGGSYNEQFF
TRBJ2-7 | TRBD1 | TRBV28 | CASSFRGRGGYEQYF
TRBJ2-5 | TRBD2 | TRBV6-1 | CASSERAGGTQYF
TRBJ1-1 | NA | TRBV29-1 | CSVVTGTTEAFF